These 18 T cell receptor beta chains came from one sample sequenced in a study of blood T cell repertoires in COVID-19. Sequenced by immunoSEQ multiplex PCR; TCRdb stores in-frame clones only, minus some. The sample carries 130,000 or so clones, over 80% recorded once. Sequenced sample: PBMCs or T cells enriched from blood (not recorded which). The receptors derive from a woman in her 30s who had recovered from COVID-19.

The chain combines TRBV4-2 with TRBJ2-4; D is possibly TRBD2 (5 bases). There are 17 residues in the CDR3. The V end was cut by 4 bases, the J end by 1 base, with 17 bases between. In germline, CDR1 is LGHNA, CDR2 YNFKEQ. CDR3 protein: CASSPLLRGMAKNIQYF. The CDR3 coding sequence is TGTGCCAGCAGCCCCCTACTCCGGGGAATGGCCAAAAACATTCAGTACTTC.

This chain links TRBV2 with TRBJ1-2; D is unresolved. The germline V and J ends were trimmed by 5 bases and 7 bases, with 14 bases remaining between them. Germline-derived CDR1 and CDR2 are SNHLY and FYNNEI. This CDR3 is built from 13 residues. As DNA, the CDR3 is TGTGCCAGCAGTCCCATTCCCGGTACTGGCTACACCTTC. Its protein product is CASSPIPGTGYTF.

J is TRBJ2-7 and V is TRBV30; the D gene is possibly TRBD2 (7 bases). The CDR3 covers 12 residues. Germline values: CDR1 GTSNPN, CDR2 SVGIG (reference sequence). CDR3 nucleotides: TGTGCTCAAGAGGGGGGGGCCTACGAGCAGTACTTC. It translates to CAQEGGAYEQYF.

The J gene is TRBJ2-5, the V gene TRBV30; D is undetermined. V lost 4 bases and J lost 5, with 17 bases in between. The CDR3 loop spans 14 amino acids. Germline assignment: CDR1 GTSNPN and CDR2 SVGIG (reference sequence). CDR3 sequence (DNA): TGTGCCTGGACAGATGGTAGCTTTGGGGAGACCCAGTACTTC. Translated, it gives CAWTDGSFGETQYF. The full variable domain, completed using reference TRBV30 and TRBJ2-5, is SQTIHQWPATLVQPVGSPLSLECTVEGTSNPNLYWYRQAAGRGLQLLFYSVGIGQISSEVPQNLSASRPQDRQFILSSKKLLLSDSGFYLCAWTDGSFGETQYFGPGTRLLVL.

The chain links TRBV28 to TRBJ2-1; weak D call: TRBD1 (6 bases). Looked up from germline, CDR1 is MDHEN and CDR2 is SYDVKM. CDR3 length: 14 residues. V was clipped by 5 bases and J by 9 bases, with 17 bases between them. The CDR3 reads CASSALPTGPEQFF. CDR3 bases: TGTGCCAGCAGTGCCTTACCGACAGGTCCTGAGCAGTTCTTC.

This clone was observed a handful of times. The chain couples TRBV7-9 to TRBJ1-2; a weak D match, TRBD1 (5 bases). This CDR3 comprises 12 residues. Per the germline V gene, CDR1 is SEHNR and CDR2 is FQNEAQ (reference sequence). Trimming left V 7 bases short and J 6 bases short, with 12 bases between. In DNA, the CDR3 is TGTGCCAGCATCCAGGGAACCCATGGCTACACCTTC. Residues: CASIQGTHGYTF.

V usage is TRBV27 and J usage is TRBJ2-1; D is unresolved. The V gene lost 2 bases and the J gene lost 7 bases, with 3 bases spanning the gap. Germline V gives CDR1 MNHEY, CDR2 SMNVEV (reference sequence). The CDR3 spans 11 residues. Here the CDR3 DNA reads TGTGCCAGCAGTTTAATAAATGAGCAGTTCTTC. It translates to CASSLINEQFF.

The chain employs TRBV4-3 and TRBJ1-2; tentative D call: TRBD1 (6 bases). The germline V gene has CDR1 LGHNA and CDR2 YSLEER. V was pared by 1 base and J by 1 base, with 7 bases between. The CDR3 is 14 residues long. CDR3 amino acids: CASSQAGHNYGYTF. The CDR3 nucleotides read TGCGCCAGCAGCCAAGCGGGACATAACTATGGCTACACCTTC.

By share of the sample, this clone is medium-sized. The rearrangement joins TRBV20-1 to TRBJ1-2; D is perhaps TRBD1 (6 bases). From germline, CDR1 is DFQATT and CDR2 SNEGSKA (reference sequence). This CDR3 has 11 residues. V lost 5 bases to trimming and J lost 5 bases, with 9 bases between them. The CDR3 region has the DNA TGCAGTGCTCCTGGGACATATGGCTACACCTTC. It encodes CSAPGTYGYTF.

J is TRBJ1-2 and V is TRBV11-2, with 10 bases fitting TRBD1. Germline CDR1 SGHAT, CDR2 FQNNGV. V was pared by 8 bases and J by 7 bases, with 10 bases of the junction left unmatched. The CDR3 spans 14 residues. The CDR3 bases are TGTGCCAGCTCTTCCGGGACAGGGGAGGTTGGCTACACCTTC. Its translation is CASSSGTGEVGYTF.

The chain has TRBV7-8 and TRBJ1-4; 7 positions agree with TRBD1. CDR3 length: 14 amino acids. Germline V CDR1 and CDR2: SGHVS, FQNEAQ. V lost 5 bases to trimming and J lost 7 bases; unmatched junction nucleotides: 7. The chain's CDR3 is CASSRDRVIEKLFF. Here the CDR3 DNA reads TGTGCCAGCAGCCGAGACAGGGTAATTGAAAAACTGTTTTTT.

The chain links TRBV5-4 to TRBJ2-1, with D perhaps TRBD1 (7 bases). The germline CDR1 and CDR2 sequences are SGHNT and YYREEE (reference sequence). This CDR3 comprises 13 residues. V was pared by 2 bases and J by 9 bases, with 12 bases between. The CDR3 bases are TGTGCCAGCAGCTTCAGGGGGGCTGGTGAGCAGTTCTTC. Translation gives CASSFRGAGEQFF. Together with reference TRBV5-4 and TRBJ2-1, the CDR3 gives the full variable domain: ETGVTQSPTHLIKTRGQQVTLRCSSQSGHNTVSWYQQALGQGPQFIFQYYREEENGRGNFPPRFSGLQFPNYSSELNVNALELDDSALYLCASSFRGAGEQFFGPGTRLTVL.

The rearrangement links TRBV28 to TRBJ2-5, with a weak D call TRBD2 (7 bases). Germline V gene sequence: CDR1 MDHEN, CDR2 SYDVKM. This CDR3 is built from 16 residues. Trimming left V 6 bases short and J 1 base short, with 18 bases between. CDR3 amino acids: CASRGRGRGLQETQYF. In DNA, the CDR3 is TGTGCCAGCAGGGGGAGGGGCAGGGGTCTCCAAGAGACCCAGTACTTC.

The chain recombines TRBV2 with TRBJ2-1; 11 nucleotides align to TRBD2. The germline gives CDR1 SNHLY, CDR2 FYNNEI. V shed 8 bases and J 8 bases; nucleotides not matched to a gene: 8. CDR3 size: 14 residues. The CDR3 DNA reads TGTGCCAGCCGTAGCGGGAGGGCCGTGGATGAGCAGTTCTTC. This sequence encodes CASRSGRAVDEQFF.

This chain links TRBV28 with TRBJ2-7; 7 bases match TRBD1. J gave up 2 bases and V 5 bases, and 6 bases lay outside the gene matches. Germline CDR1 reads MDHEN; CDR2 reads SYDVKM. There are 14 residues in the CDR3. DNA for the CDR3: TGTGCCAGCAGTCCCTGGGGACAGACCTACGAGCAGTACTTC. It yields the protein CASSPWGQTYEQYF.

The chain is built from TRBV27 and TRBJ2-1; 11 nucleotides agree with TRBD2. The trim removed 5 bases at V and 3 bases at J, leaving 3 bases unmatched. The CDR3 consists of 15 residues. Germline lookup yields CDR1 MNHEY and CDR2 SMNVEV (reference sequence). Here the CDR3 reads CASSGGTSGYNEQFF. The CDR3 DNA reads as TGTGCCAGCAGTGGGGGGACTAGCGGCTACAATGAGCAGTTCTTC.

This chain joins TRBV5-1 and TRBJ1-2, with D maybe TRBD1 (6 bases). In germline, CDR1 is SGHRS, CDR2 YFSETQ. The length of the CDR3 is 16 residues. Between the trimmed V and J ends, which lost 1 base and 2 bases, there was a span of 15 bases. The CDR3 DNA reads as TGCGCCAGCAGCTTGTTCCCGGGACACCCGAACTATGGCTACACCTTC. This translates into CASSLFPGHPNYGYTF.

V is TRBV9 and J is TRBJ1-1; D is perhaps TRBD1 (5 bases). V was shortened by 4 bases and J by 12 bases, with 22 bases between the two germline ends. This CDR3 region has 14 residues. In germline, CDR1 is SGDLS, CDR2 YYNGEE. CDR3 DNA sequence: TGTGCCAGCAGCATCTCTCCCGGGGGAGGTGTTTCTTTCTTT. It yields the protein CASSISPGGGVSFF. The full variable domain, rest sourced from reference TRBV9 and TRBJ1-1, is DSGVTQTPKHLITATGQRVTLRCSPRSGDLSVYWYQQSLDQGLQFLIQYYNGEERAKGNILERFSAQQFPDLHSELNLSSLELGDSALYFCASSISPGGGVSFFGQGTRLTVV.